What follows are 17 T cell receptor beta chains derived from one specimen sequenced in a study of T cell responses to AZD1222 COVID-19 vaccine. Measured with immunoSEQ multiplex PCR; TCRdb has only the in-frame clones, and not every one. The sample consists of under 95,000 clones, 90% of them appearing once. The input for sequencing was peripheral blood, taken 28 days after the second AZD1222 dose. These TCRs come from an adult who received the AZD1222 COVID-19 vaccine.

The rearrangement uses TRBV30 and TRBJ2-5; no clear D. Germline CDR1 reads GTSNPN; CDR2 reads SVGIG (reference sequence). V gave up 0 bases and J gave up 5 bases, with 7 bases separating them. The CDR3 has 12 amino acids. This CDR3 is CAWSVNIETQYF. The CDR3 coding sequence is TGTGCCTGGAGTGTAAATATCGAGACCCAGTACTTC.

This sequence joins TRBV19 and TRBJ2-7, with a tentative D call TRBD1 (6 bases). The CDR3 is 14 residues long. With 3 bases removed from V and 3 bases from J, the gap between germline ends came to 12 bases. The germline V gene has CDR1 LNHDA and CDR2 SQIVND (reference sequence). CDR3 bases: TGTGCCAGTAGTATTGCCGGACAGAGCTACGAGCAGTACTTC. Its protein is CASSIAGQSYEQYF.

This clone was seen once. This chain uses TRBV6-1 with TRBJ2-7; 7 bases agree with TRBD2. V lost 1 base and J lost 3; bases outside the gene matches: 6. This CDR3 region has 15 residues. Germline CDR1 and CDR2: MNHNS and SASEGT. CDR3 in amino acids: CASSEGPAGHYEQYF. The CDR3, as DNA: TGTGCCAGCAGTGAAGGCCCAGCGGGGCACTACGAGCAGTACTTC.

CDR3 sequence reads: CASNSGVNTEAFF. The DNA for the CDR3 is TGTGCCAGTAACTCAGGGGTGAACACTGAAGCTTTCTTT. V gene TRBV19 combines with J gene TRBJ1-1; perhaps TRBD1 as D (6 bases). CDR1 and CDR2 from the germline V gene are LNHDA and SQIVND (reference sequence). V lost 7 bases, J lost 0 bases, and 9 bases lay in between. This CDR3 has 13 amino acids.

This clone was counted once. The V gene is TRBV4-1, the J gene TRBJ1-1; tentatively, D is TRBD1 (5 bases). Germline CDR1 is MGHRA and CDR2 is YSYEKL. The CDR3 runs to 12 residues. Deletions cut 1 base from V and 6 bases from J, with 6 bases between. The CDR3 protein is CASSQGGAEAFF. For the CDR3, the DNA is TGCGCCAGCAGCCAAGGGGGGGCTGAAGCTTTCTTT.

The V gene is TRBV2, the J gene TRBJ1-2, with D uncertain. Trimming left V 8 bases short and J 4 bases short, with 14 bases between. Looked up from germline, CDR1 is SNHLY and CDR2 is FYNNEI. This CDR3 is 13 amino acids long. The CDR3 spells CASGEARLYGYTF. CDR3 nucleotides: TGTGCCAGCGGGGAAGCCCGGCTCTATGGCTACACCTTC. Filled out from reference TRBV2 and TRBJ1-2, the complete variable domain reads EPEVTQTPSHQVTQMGQEVILRCVPISNHLYFYWYRQILGQKVEFLVSFYNNEISEKSEIFDDQFSVERPDGSNFTLKIRSTKLEDSAMYFCASGEARLYGYTFGSGTRLTVV.

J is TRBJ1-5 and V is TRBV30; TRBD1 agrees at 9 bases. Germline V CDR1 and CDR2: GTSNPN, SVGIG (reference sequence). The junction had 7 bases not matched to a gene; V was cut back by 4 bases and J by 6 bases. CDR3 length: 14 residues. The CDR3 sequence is CAWNVQGAFQPQHF. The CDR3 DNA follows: TGTGCCTGGAACGTACAGGGGGCTTTTCAGCCCCAGCATTTT.

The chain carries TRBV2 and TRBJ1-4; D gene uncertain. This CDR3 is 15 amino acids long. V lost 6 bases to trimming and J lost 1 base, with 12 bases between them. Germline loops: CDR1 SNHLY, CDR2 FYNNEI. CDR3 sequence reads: CASSSTVVTNEKLFF. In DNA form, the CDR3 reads TGTGCCAGCAGCTCCACGGTCGTAACTAATGAAAAACTGTTTTTT. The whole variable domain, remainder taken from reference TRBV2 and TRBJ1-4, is EPEVTQTPSHQVTQMGQEVILRCVPISNHLYFYWYRQILGQKVEFLVSFYNNEISEKSEIFDDQFSVERPDGSNFTLKIRSTKLEDSAMYFCASSSTVVTNEKLFFGSGTQLSVL.

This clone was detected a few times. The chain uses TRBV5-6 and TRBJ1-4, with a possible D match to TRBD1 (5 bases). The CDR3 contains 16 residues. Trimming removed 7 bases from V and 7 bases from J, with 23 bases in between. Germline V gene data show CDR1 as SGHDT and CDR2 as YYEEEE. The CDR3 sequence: CASASRSRAGGEKLFF. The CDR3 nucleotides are TGTGCCAGCGCATCCCGCTCCCGGGCGGGGGGTGAAAAACTGTTTTTT.

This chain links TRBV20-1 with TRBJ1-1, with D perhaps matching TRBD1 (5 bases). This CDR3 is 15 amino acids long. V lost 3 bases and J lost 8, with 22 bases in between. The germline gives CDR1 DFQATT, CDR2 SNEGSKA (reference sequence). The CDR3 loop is CSASWEGNPNKEAFF. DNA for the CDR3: TGCAGTGCTAGTTGGGAGGGGAACCCGAACAAGGAAGCTTTCTTT.

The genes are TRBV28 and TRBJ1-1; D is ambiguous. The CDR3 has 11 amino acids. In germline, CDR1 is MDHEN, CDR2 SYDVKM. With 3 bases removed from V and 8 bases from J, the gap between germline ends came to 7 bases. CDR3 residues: CASSLGPEAFF. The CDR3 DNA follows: TGTGCCAGCAGTTTGGGCCCCGAAGCTTTCTTT.

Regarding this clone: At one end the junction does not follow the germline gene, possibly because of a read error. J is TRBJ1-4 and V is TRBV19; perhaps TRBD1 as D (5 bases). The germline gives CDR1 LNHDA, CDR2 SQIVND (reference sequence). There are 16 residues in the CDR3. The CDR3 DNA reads TGTGCCAGTAGTATTCGGGGGATCCTAACTAATGAACAACTGTTTTTT. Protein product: CASSIRGILTNEQLFF. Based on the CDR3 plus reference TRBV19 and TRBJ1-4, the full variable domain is DGGITQSPKYLFRKEGQNVTLSCEQNLNHDAMYWYRQDPGQGLRLIYYSQIVNDFQKGDIAEGYSVSREKKESFPLTVTSAQKNPTAFYLCASSIRGILTNEQLFFGSGTQLSVL.

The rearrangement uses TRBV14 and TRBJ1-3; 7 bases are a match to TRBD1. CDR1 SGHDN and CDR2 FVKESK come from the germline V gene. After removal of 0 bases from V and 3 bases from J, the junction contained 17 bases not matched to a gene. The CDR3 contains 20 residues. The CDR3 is CASSQEDPRQGPLFGNTIYF. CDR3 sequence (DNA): TGTGCCAGCAGCCAAGAGGATCCGAGACAGGGACCTCTCTTTGGAAACACCATATATTTT.

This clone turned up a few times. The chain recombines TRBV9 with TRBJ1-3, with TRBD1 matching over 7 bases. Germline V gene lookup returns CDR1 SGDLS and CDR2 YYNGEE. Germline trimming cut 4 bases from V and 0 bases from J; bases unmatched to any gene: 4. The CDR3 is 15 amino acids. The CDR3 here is CASSKGQISGNTIYF. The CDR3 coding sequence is TGTGCCAGCAGCAAGGGACAGATCTCTGGAAACACCATATATTTT.

CDR3 nucleotide sequence: TGTGCCAGCAGACCGGGACAGGGAGCGGGCGCCACTGAAGCTTTCTTT. Translating it yields CASRPGQGAGATEAFF. The chain couples TRBV11-2 to TRBJ1-1; 9 bases match TRBD1. The ends lost 6 bases at V and 4 bases at J; junction bases unmatched: 12. From germline, CDR1 is SGHAT and CDR2 FQNNGV. There are 16 residues in the CDR3.

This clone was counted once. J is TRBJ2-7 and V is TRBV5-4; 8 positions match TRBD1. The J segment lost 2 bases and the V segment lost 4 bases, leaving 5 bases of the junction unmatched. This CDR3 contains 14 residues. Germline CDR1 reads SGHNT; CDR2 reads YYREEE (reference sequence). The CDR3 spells CASSMTGAAYEQYF. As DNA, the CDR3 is TGTGCCAGCAGCATGACAGGGGCGGCCTACGAGCAGTACTTC.

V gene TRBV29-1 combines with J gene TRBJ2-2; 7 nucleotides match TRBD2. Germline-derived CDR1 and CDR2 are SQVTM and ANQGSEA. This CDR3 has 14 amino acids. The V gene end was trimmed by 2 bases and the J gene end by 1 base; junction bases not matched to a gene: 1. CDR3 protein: CSVELAGNTGELFF. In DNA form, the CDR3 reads TGCAGCGTTGAATTAGCGGGGAACACCGGGGAGCTGTTTTTT.